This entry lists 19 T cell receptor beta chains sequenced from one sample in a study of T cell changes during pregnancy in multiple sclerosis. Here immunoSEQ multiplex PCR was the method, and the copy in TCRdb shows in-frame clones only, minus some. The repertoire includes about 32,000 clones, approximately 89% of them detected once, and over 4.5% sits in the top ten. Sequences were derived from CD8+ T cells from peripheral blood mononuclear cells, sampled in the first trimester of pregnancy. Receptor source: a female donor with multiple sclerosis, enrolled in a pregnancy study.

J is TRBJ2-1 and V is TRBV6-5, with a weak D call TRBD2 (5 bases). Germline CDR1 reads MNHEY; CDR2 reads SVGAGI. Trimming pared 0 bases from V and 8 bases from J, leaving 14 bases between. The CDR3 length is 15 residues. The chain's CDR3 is CASSYSPGSVDEQFF. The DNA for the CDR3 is TGTGCCAGCAGTTACTCCCCCGGTAGCGTAGATGAGCAGTTCTTC.

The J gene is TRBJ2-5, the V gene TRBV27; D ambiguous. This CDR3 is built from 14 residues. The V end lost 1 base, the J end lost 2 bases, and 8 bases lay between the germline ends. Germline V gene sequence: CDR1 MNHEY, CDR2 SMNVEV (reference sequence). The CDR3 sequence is CASSLYGEQETQYF. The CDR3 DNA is TGTGCCAGCAGTTTATATGGAGAACAAGAGACCCAGTACTTC.

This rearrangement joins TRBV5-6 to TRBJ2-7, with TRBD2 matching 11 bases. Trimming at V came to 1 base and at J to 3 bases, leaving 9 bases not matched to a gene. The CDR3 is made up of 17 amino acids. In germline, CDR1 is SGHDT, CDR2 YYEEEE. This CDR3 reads CASSLLLAGGTNYEQYF. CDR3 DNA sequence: TGTGCCAGCAGCTTGTTGCTAGCGGGAGGAACAAACTACGAGCAGTACTTC.

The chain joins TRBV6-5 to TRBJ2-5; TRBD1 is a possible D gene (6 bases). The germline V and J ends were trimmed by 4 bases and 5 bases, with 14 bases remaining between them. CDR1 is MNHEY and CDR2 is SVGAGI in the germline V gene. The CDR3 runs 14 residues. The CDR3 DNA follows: TGTGCCAGCAGTTCGGGACACCGTATGGAGACCCAGTACTTC. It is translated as CASSSGHRMETQYF.

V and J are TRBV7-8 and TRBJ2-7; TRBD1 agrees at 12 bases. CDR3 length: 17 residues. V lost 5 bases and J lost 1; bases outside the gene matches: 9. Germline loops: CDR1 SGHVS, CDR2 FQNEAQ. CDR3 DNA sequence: TGTGCCAGCAGCCGACCGGGACAGGGGGCGCGGTCCTACGAGCAGTACTTC. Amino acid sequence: CASSRPGQGARSYEQYF.

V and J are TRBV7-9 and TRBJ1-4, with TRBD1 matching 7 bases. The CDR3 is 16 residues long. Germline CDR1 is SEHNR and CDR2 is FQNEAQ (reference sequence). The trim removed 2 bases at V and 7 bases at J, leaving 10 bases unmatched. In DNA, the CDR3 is TGTGCCAGCAGCTTATTCATAGGGGGCGAACCTGAAAAACTGTTTTTT. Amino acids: CASSLFIGGEPEKLFF.

The CDR3 here is CASSQDRGEVSYEQYF. The CDR3 DNA reads TGCGCCAGCAGCCAAGATCGGGGGGAAGTCTCCTACGAGCAGTACTTC. The chain couples TRBV4-3 to TRBJ2-7, with 7 bases matching TRBD2. Trimming removed 0 bases from V and 0 bases from J; junction bases left unmatched: 5. The CDR3 runs to 16 residues. Germline CDR1 and CDR2: LGHNA and YSLEER.

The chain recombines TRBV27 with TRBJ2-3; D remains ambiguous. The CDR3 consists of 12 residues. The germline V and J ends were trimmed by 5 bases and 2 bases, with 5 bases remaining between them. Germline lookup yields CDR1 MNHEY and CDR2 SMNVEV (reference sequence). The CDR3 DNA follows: TGTGCCAGCAGTACAGACACAGATACGCAGTATTTT. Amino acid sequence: CASSTDTDTQYF.

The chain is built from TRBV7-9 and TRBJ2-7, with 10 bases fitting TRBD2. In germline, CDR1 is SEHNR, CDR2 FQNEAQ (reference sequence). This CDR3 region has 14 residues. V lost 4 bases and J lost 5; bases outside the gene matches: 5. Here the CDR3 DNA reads TGTGCCAGCAGCTGGGGAACTAGCGGGGACGAGCAGTACTTC. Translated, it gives CASSWGTSGDEQYF.

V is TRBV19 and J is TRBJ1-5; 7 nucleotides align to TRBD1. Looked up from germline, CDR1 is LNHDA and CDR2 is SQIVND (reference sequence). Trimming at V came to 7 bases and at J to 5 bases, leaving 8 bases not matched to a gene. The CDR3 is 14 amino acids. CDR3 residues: CASTLDRVDQPQHF. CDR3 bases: TGTGCCAGTACCCTAGACAGGGTTGATCAGCCCCAGCATTTT.

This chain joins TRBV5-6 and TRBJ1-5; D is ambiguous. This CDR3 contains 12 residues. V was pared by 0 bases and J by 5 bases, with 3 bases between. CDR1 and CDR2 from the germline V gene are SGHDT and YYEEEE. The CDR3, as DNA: TGTGCCAGCAGCTTGGGAGATCAGCCCCAGCATTTT. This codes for CASSLGDQPQHF. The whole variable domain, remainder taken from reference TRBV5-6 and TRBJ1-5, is DAGVTQSPTHLIKTRGQQVTLRCSPKSGHDTVSWYQQALGQGPQFIFQYYEEEERQRGNFPDRFSGHQFPNYSSELNVNALLLGDSALYLCASSLGDQPQHFGDGTRLSIL.

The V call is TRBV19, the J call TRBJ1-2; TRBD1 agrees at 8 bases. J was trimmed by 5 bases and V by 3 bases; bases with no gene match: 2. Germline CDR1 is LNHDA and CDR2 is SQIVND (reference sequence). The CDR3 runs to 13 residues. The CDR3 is CASSIGTGYGYTF. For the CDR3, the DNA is TGTGCCAGTAGTATCGGGACAGGATATGGCTACACCTTC.

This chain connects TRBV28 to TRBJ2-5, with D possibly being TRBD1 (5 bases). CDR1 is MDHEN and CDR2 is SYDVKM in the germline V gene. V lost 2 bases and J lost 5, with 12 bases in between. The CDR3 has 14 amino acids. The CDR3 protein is CASSLARALETQYF. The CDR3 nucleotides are TGTGCCAGCAGTTTAGCCAGGGCGTTGGAGACCCAGTACTTC.

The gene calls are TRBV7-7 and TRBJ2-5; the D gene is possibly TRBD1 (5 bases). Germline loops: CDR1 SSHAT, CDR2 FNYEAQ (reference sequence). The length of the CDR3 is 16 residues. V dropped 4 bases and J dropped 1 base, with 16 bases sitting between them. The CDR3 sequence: CASSSIDSSVQETQYF. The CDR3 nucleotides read TGTGCCAGCAGCTCTATCGACAGCTCCGTCCAAGAGACCCAGTACTTC.

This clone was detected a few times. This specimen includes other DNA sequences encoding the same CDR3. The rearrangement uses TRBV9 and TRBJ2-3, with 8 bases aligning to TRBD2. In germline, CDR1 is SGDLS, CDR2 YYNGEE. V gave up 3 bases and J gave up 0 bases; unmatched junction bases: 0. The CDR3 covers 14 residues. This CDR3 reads CASSASGSTDTQYF. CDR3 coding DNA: TGTGCCAGCAGCGCTAGCGGGAGCACAGATACGCAGTATTTT.

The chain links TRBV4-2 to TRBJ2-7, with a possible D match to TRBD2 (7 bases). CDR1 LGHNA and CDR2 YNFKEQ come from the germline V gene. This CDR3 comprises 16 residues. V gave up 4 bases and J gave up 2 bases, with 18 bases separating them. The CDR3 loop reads CASSPGAASGTYEQYF. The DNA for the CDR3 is TGTGCCAGCAGCCCAGGGGCGGCTAGCGGTACCTACGAGCAGTACTTC.

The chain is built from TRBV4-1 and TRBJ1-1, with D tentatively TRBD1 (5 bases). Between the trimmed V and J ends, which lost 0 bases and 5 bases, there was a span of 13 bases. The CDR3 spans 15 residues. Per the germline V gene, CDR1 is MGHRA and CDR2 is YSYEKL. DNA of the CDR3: TGCGCCAGCAGCCAAGATTGGAGGGGTGGAACTGAAGCTTTCTTT. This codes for CASSQDWRGGTEAFF.

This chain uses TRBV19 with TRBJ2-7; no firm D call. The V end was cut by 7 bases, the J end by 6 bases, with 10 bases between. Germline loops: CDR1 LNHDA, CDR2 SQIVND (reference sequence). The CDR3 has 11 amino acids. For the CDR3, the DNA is TGTGCCAGTATCGGCGGAGTCGAGCAGTACTTC. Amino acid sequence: CASIGGVEQYF.

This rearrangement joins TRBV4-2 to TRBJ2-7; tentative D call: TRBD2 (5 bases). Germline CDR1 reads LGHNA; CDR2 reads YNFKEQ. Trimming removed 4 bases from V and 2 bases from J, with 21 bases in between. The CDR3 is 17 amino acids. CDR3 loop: CASSPWTGGPITYEQYF. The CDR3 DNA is TGTGCCAGCAGCCCGTGGACGGGCGGGCCAATTACCTACGAGCAGTACTTC.